The clone carrying this T cell receptor (beta chain) has only one observation. Its target is unknown. The V end was cut by 4 bases, the J end by 1 base, with 18 bases between. Germline lookup yields CDR1 SGHRS and CDR2 YFSETQ. This CDR3 contains 16 residues. These data are taken from a study of persistence of HIV-infected CD4 T cells. Turning to the study itself: Anti-CD3/anti-CD28 beads activated more cells than antigen stimulation did.

Study outcomes and limitations: The rare CMV-responding cells with HIV-1 proviruses were not separately TCR-sequenced.

Anti-CD3/anti-CD28 beads served as a nonspecific positive control stimulus. Sorting selected CD4+ T cells upregulating both CD40 ligand and CD69. The immunoSEQ assay was version 4, run in survey mode. Template was genomic DNA at 8 to 10 ng/uL, with up to 1 ug used per sample. Assay used: immunoSEQ multiplex PCR; TCRdb lists only in-frame clones, some missing. The sample has approximately 46,000 clones, more than 80% seen once. The chain couples TRBV5-1 to TRBJ2-7; D possibly corresponds to TRBD2 (7 bases). This material consisted of CD4+ T cells sorted from PBMCs after roughly 17-hour stimulation, taken from a patient who received antiretroviral therapy. This receptor was identified in an adult woman with HIV who was CMV-seropositive. DNA for the CDR3: TGCGCCAGCAGCCCGAGGGGGGGTCAAATGTCCTACGAGCAGTACTTC. Encoded protein: CASSPRGGQMSYEQYF.